This T cell receptor beta chain was profiled in a study of T cell repertoires in cytomegalovirus infection. Study context: CMV epitopes that were recently identified and HLA-C-restricted were used alongside well-studied HLA-B-restricted ones. Overall study results and limits: HLA-C-restricted TCR beta clonotypes specific for CMV led the ex vivo response.

Concerning this clonotype: What it binds is not known. A much larger clone sits a single nucleotide away, making a read error possible.

TCRdb reprocessed the reads via MiXCR and lists one record per CDR3 protein. The data hold about 220,000 distinct CDR3 sequences, with about 38% observed a single time. The CDR3 is made up of 13 amino acids. V was clipped by 6 bases and J by 0 bases, with 9 bases between them. Germline V gene lookup returns CDR1 MDHEN and CDR2 SYDVKM. This chain connects TRBV28 to TRBJ2-7; weak D call: TRBD1 (5 bases). The input for sequencing was CD8+ T cells from cultured PBMCs, taken from culture after CMV antigen stimulation. This clonotype originated in a human donor in good health (CMV status not recorded). Some clones in this sample may be carry-over from other donors' samples. CDR3 nucleotides: TGTGCCAGCAGCTCCGGACACTCCTACGAGCAGTACTTC. It codes for CASSSGHSYEQYF.